This T cell receptor (beta chain) was retrieved from a study of shared clonotypes between healthy human individuals. Across the whole study: Three CD4 naive, three CD4 memory, two CD8 naive and one CD8 memory plate were used per donor.

Details on this clone: The antigen is unknown.

Libraries were prepared by immunoSEQ multiplex PCR; TCRdb keeps only in-frame clonotypes and omits some of them. The sample lists about 1 million clones, around 76% seen once, with 1.2% to 1.5% in the top ten. The germline V gene has CDR1 KGHSY and CDR2 FQNENV. The CDR3 covers 13 residues. V was trimmed by 1 base and J by 8 bases, leaving 11 bases between them. Findings and caveats of the study: Clonotype sharing across donors was expected to vary with sequencing depth.

Adults of Caucasian background living in Nashville, Tennessee made up all donors. Researchers partitioned CD4+ cells into CD45RA+ naive and CD45RA-negative memory subsets. This sequence was found in a man aged 18 to 29 in good health. The chain has TRBV16 and TRBJ1-2; D is possibly TRBD1 (5 bases). The sequenced material came from memory CD4+ T cells sorted from blood. Subset of the sample: CD45RA-negative fraction. CDR3 nucleotides: TGTGCCAGCAGCCAATATGGGGGGAGCGGCTACACCTTC. Translation: CASSQYGGSGYTF.